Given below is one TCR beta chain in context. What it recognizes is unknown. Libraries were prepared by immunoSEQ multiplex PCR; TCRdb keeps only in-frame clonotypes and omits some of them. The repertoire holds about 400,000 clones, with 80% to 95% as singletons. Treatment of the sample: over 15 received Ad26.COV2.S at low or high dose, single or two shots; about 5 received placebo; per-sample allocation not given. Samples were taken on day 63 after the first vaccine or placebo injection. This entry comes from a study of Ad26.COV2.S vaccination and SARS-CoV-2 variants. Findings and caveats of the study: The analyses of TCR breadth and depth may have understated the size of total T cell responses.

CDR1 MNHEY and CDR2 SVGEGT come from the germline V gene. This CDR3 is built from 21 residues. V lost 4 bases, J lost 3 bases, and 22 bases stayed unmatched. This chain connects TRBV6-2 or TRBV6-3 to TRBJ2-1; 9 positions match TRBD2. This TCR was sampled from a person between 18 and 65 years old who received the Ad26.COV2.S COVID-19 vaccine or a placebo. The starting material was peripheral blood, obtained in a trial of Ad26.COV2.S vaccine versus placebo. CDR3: CASSFLTLAGGEWGVYNEQFF. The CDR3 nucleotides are TGTGCCAGCAGTTTTCTTACACTAGCGGGTGGAGAGTGGGGAGTCTACAATGAGCAGTTCTTC.